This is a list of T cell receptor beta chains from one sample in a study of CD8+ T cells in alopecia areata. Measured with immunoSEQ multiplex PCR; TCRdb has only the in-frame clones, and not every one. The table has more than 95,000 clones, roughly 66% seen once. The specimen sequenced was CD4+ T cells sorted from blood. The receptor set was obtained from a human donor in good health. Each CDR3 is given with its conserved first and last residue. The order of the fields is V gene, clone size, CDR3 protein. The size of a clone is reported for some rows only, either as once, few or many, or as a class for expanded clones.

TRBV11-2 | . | CASSVSRGLNQPQHF
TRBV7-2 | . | CASSLAGRGGETQYF
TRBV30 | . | CAWSLGLNYGYTF
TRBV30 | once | CAWSVDSHNEKLFF
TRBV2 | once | CASSEVQETQYF
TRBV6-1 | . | CASGGAGLPVDGYTF
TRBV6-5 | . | CASSSSGTANYGYTF
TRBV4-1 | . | CASSQLGGLRDGYTF
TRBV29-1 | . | CSVEWEGGDPTYEQYF
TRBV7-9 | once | CASNDGQMNTEAFF
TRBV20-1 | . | CSVGGPETQYF
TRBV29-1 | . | CSVADARETQYF
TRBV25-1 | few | CASNPGGTDTQYF
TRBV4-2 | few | CASSPGQGPLGEQYF
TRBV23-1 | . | CASSQTPLGTCCYEQFF
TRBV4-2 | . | CASSRQSGGDADTQYF
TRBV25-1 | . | CASSDRGWAEAFF
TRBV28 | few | CASSFYDGPGEQYF
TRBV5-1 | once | CASTLGLLNTEAFF
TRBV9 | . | CASSGRGMYYGYTF
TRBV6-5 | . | CASSRTGPDEQYF
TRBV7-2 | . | CASTFGEPGADTQYF
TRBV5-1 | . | CASSSGGLLARDTQYF
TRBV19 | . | CASSNSLAKNIQYF
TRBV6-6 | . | CASSRERLAYEQYF
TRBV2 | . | CASSGPNSNQPQHF
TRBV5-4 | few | CASTPPGTRGSGTEAFF
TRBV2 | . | CASSAQTNYEQYF
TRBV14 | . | CASSQDGAAKNIQYF
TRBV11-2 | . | CASSFSGVQETQYF
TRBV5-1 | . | CASSWTGRSYEQYF
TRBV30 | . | CAFAGTGYEQYF
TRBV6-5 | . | CASRSDRGPYGYTF
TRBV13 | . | CASSSTTSTGNYGYTF
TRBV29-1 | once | CSVGTKATEAFF
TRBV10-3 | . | CAISEWQGYGYTF
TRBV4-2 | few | CASSPTTSGFEQETQYF
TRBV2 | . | CASSPRRAPEQFF
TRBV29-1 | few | CSGGPGLGYNEQFF